The rows below give T cell receptor beta chains drawn from one sample of a study of OX40 agonist ivuxolimab in advanced cancers. TCRdb keeps only in-frame clones here, not all; method: immunoSEQ multiplex PCR. Among 85,000 to 95,000 clones listed, roughly 90% were seen once. The input for sequencing was CD4+ or CD8+ T cells sorted from blood, taken in a trial of the OX40 agonist ivuxolimab. All receptors derive from an adult with an advanced solid tumor such as melanoma, head and neck, liver or kidney cancer. The CDR3 runs from the conserved cysteine through the conserved F or W. Fields, in order: V gene, CDR3 length, clone size, D gene, J gene, CDR3 DNA, CDR3 protein. D genes are given only for firm matches. Expanded clones are given a class, and other clones once, few, many or no size at all.

>TRBV6-1|15|once|TRBD1|TRBJ1-3
TGTGCCAGCAGTTCCGGGACAGGGTCTGGAAACACCATATATTTT
CASSSGTGSGNTIYF
>TRBV10-3|15|NA|TRBD1|TRBJ1-2
TGTGCCATCAGTGAGTCAGGGGGCAAGGGCTATGGCTACACCTTC
CAISESGGKGYGYTF
>TRBV5-1|15|NA|NA|TRBJ1-5
TGCGCCAGCAGCTTGTCCGCGGAGGGCAATCAGCCCCAGCATTTT
CASSLSAEGNQPQHF
>TRBV5-1|15|NA|TRBD2|TRBJ2-5
TGCGCCAGCAGCTTGGGGCTAGCGGGAGAAGAGACCCAGTACTTC
CASSLGLAGEETQYF
>TRBV9|12|NA|NA|TRBJ2-5
TGTGCCAGCAGCCCGTACCAAGAGACCCAGTACTTC
CASSPYQETQYF
>TRBV6-5|15|NA|NA|TRBJ2-1
TGTGCCAGCAGCAACAGCGCGGGACGTACGCATGAGCAGTTCTTC
CASSNSAGRTHEQFF
>TRBV29-1|10|NA|NA|TRBJ1-1
TGCAGCGTAGAAAACACTGAAGCTTTCTTT
CSVENTEAFF
>TRBV14|12|NA|NA|TRBJ2-1
TGTGCCAGCAAAATTTATAGCGGCCCGGTGGTCTTC
CASKIYSGPVVF
>TRBV19|13|NA|NA|TRBJ2-1
TGTGCCAGTAGTATTCAAACAGGGAATGAGCAGTTCTTC
CASSIQTGNEQFF
>TRBV4-2|17|NA|TRBD2|TRBJ2-3
TGTGCCAGCAGCCAAGTTGAAGCGGGAGATAGCACAGATACGCAGTATTTT
CASSQVEAGDSTDTQYF
>TRBV11-3|13|NA|NA|TRBJ1-4
TGTGCCAGCCAGGGGAATCCTAATGAAAAACTGTTTTTT
CASQGNPNEKLFF
>TRBV19|15|NA|NA|TRBJ1-4
TGTGCCAGTAGTATAGATTCGGGATTAGGTGAAAAACTGTTTTTT
CASSIDSGLGEKLFF
>TRBV2|13|NA|TRBD2|TRBJ2-7
TGTGCCAGCGCAAGACTAGCGGGAACCGAGCAGTACTTC
CASARLAGTEQYF
>TRBV6-5|12|NA|NA|TRBJ2-7
TGTGCCAGCAGCCGAGGGGGATACGAGCAGTACTTC
CASSRGGYEQYF
>TRBV7-2|16|NA|NA|TRBJ2-1
TGTGCCAGCAGCTTAGTAGGAGGCCGCTCCTACAATGAGCAGTTCTTC
CASSLVGGRSYNEQFF
>TRBV28|15|NA|TRBD2|TRBJ2-1
TGTGCCAGCGAGCTAGCGGGAGGCGGGGTCAATGAGCAGTTCTTC
CASELAGGGVNEQFF
>TRBV6-1|14|NA|NA|TRBJ1-1
TGTGCCAGCAGTTCGGCGGGGGTGGGCACTGAAGCTTTCTTT
CASSSAGVGTEAFF
>TRBV5-4|12|NA|NA|TRBJ2-5
TGTGCCAGCAGTTTAAATGAAGAGACCCAGTACTTC
CASSLNEETQYF
>TRBV30|13|NA|TRBD1|TRBJ2-3
TGTGCCTGGAGTGGGACAGGGGCAGATACGCAGTATTTT
CAWSGTGADTQYF
>TRBV2|11|NA|NA|TRBJ2-1
TGTGCCAGCTCCAGGGGCAATGAGCAGTTCTTC
CASSRGNEQFF
>TRBV29-1|16|NA|NA|TRBJ2-1
TGCAGCGTTGATTCTATCCTAGCGAACGGCTACAATGAGCAGTTCTTC
CSVDSILANGYNEQFF
>TRBV6-5|15|NA|NA|TRBJ1-3
TGTGCCAGCAGTCCCGGCAGGGGCTCTGGAAACACCATATATTTT
CASSPGRGSGNTIYF
>TRBV28|16|NA|TRBD1|TRBJ1-2
TGTGCCGCCCGGGGGTCTTTGGGACAGGGTGTCTATGGCTACACCTTC
CAARGSLGQGVYGYTF
>TRBV19|14|NA|NA|TRBJ2-2
TGTGCCAGTAGTATTGGCGGTAACACCGGGGAGCTGTTTTTT
CASSIGGNTGELFF
>TRBV10-3|13|few|NA|TRBJ1-2
TGTGCCATCAGTGAGTCTAGGGGCTATGGCTACACCTTC
CAISESRGYGYTF
>TRBV28|14|NA|NA|TRBJ1-2
TGTGCCAGTCAACCCGGCCAGGCTTTAGCTGGCTACACCTTC
CASQPGQALAGYTF
>TRBV11-3|15|NA|TRBD1|TRBJ2-7
TGTGCCAGCAGTTTAGGACAGGGGAACGCCTACGAGCAGTACTTC
CASSLGQGNAYEQYF
>TRBV28|16|NA|TRBD2|TRBJ2-3
TGTGCCAGCAGTTCCCCTACTAGCGGGAGTACAGATACGCAGTATTTT
CASSSPTSGSTDTQYF
>TRBV7-2|12|NA|NA|TRBJ2-7
TGTGCCAGCAGCTTAGGGGTAGGCGAGCAGTACTTC
CASSLGVGEQYF
>TRBV28|16|NA|NA|TRBJ1-5
TGTGCCAGCATAAAACACACAGGTACTCTAGGTCAGCCCCAGCATTTT
CASIKHTGTLGQPQHF
>TRBV28|15|NA|TRBD1|TRBJ1-6
TGTGCCAGCAGTTTAGGGACAGGGTTGAATTCACCCCTCCACTTT
CASSLGTGLNSPLHF
>TRBV11-2|17|NA|TRBD1|TRBJ1-2
TGTGCCAGCAGCTCCCCCCCGCCCGGGACAGGGAATTATGGCTACACCTTC
CASSSPPPGTGNYGYTF
>TRBV19|15|NA|TRBD2|TRBJ2-7
TGTGCCAGTAGTATGGGGACTAGCGGGAGCTACGAGCAGTACTTC
CASSMGTSGSYEQYF
>TRBV5-4|13|NA|NA|TRBJ2-5
TGTGCCAGCAGGTTGTATGGTCAAGAGACCCAGTACTTC
CASRLYGQETQYF
>TRBV28|17|NA|TRBD2|TRBJ2-3
TGTGCCAGCAGTTCCGACACTAGCGGGAGGGCCCCAGATACGCAGTATTTT
CASSSDTSGRAPDTQYF
>TRBV11-3|13|NA|NA|TRBJ1-3
TGTGCCAGCAGGGAGGTCTCTGGAAACACCATATATTTT
CASREVSGNTIYF
>TRBV7-8|16|NA|NA|TRBJ2-1
TGTGCCAGCAGCTTAACCCTGTTTGACTCCTACAATGAGCAGTTCTTC
CASSLTLFDSYNEQFF
>TRBV19|14|once|NA|TRBJ2-2
TGTGCCAGTAGTATAGCGGTGAACACCGGGGAGCTGTTTTTT
CASSIAVNTGELFF
>TRBV4-1|19|NA|TRBD2|TRBJ2-5
TGCGCCAGCAGCCAAGATCCGGGACTAGCAGGAGTAGGAGGAGAGACCCAGTACTTC
CASSQDPGLAGVGGETQYF